The 24 T cell receptor beta chains given below trace back to one sample, sequenced in a study of blood T cell repertoires in COVID-19. Measured with immunoSEQ multiplex PCR; TCRdb has only the in-frame clones, and not every one. The sample yields about 180,000 clones, more than 70% seen once. Input material: peripheral blood. All receptors come from a person between 70 and 80 years old with COVID-19, enrolled during active disease.

The sample holds a few counts of this clone. This sequence joins TRBV11-3 and TRBJ2-3, with 10 bases lining up with TRBD1. Germline V CDR1 and CDR2: SGHNT, YENEEA. CDR3 length equals 17 residues. The trim removed 0 bases at V and 4 bases at J, leaving 7 bases unmatched. CDR3 coding DNA: TGTGCCAGCAGCTTAGAAATGGACAGGGGGTCCGCAGATACGCAGTATTTT. Its translation is CASSLEMDRGSADTQYF. The full variable domain, its missing parts supplied by reference TRBV11-3 and TRBJ2-3, is EAGVVQSPRYKIIEKKQPVAFWCNPISGHNTLYWYLQNLGQGPELLIRYENEEAVDDSQLPKDRFSAERLKGVDSTLKIQPAELGDSAVYLCASSLEMDRGSADTQYFGPGTRLTVL.

The chain uses TRBV18 and TRBJ2-1, with 9 bases that match TRBD1. Germline values: CDR1 KGHSH, CDR2 LQKENI. The CDR3 is made up of 14 amino acids. The V gene end was trimmed by 8 bases and the J gene end by 6 bases; junction bases not matched to a gene: 8. The CDR3 here is CASGQGQGFNEQFF. CDR3 bases: TGTGCCAGCGGCCAAGGACAGGGGTTCAATGAGCAGTTCTTC.

The rearrangement uses TRBV4-1 and TRBJ1-3; D not certain. CDR1 and CDR2 (germline): MGHRA, YSYEKL. V was pared by 7 bases and J by 0 bases, with 13 bases between. The CDR3 is made up of 15 amino acids. CDR3: CASTLHPNSGNTIYF. As DNA, the CDR3 is TGCGCCAGCACACTCCATCCCAACTCTGGAAACACCATATATTTT.

The V and J genes are TRBV30 and TRBJ2-3; TRBD1 might be the D (5 bases). There are 12 residues in the CDR3. Germline values: CDR1 GTSNPN, CDR2 SVGIG (reference sequence). The V end was cut by 2 bases, the J end by 8 bases, with 11 bases between. As DNA, the CDR3 is TGTGCCTGGAGTTCGGACATCGGTACGCAGTATTTT. It encodes CAWSSDIGTQYF.

As for this clone: The junction departs from the called germline gene at one end, perhaps through a read error. This rearrangement joins TRBV7-9 to TRBJ2-7; 7 bases map to TRBD2. Germline CDR1 SEHNR, CDR2 FQNEAQ (reference sequence). The CDR3 has 14 amino acids. CDR3: CASSVAGHSYEQYF. The CDR3 nucleotides read TGTGCCAGCAGCGTAGCGGGCCACTCCTACGAGCAGTACTTC.

The DNA for the CDR3 is TGTGCCAGCAGCTTGGTGGGCCAACAGGGCACTGAAGCTTTCTTT. It encodes CASSLVGQQGTEAFF. The V and J genes are TRBV5-6 and TRBJ1-1; D might be TRBD1 (6 bases). The CDR3 covers 15 residues. In germline, CDR1 is SGHDT, CDR2 YYEEEE. Trimming took 0 bases from V and 4 from J, leaving 13 bases between them.

This chain joins TRBV7-8 and TRBJ2-6, with unresolved D. The CDR3 runs to 14 residues. Per germline, CDR1 SGHVS and CDR2 FQNEAQ. Trimming pared 0 bases from V and 7 bases from J, leaving 7 bases between. CDR3 residues: CASSLARIANVLTF. The CDR3 DNA reads TGTGCCAGCAGCTTAGCCCGTATTGCCAACGTCCTGACTTTC.

V is TRBV5-5 and J is TRBJ1-6; no clear D. The CDR3 extends over 12 amino acids. V lost 4 bases to trimming and J lost 8 bases, with 7 bases between them. The germline CDR1 and CDR2 sequences are SGHKS and YYEKEE (reference sequence). CDR3: CASSTADSPLHF. The CDR3 DNA sequence: TGTGCCAGCAGCACCGCGGATTCACCCCTCCACTTT.

This sequence joins TRBV19 and TRBJ2-2; 8 positions match TRBD2. There are 16 residues in the CDR3. After removal of 5 bases from V and 4 bases from J, the junction contained 9 bases not matched to a gene. CDR1 is LNHDA and CDR2 is SQIVND in the germline V gene (reference sequence). CDR3 in DNA: TGTGCCAGTAGTTCCCGAGCGGGAGAGAGCACCGGGGAGCTGTTTTTT. This gives the protein CASSSRAGESTGELFF.

The J gene is TRBJ2-2, the V gene TRBV5-1; D not resolved. Trimming removed 0 bases at V and 2 bases at J, with 8 bases between. The CDR3 contains 15 residues. Germline CDR1 reads SGHRS; CDR2 reads YFSETQ. The CDR3 spells CASSLGVPNTGELFF. The DNA for the CDR3 is TGCGCCAGCAGCTTGGGAGTACCAAACACCGGGGAGCTGTTTTTT.

CDR3 protein: CASSYLGGFDEQYF. Written as DNA, the CDR3 is TGTGCCAGCAGCTATTTAGGGGGATTCGACGAGCAGTACTTC. The chain recombines TRBV7-9 with TRBJ2-7; tentatively, D is TRBD1 (6 bases). The V and J ends lost 4 bases and 5 bases respectively, with 15 bases between them. The CDR3 spans 14 residues. Germline CDR1 is SEHNR and CDR2 is FQNEAQ (reference sequence).

Only a few counts were recorded for this clone. This chain links TRBV11-2 with TRBJ2-5; 10 bases map to TRBD2. CDR3 length: 16 amino acids. V was clipped by 2 bases and J by 1 base; unmatched bases: 4. Germline CDR1 SGHAT, CDR2 FQNNGV. CDR3 region: CASSLRTSGLQETQYF. The CDR3 coding sequence is TGTGCCAGCAGCTTAAGGACTAGCGGACTCCAAGAGACCCAGTACTTC.

V usage is TRBV5-6 and J usage is TRBJ1-2; D remains ambiguous. The V gene lost 2 bases and the J gene lost 7 bases, with 15 bases spanning the gap. Germline V gives CDR1 SGHDT, CDR2 YYEEEE. This CDR3 contains 14 residues. CDR3 nucleotides: TGTGCCAGCAGCTTAGTCGGGGATTGGGGTGGCTACACCTTC. Translating it yields CASSLVGDWGGYTF.

J is TRBJ2-2 and V is TRBV7-8; 9 bases match TRBD2. Germline V CDR1 and CDR2: SGHVS, FQNEAQ. J was trimmed by 8 bases and V by 4 bases; bases with no gene match: 8. This CDR3 is built from 15 residues. In DNA, the CDR3 is TGTGCCAGCAGCTCCTCGGGACTAGCTGCTGGGGAGCTGTTTTTT. Translating gives CASSSSGLAAGELFF.

This chain joins TRBV28 and TRBJ2-7, with D hard to call. Germline V gene data show CDR1 as MDHEN and CDR2 as SYDVKM. The CDR3 runs 14 residues. Trimming took 3 bases from V and 2 from J, leaving 11 bases between them. The CDR3 reads CASSFSLHPYEQYF. CDR3 DNA: TGTGCCAGCAGTTTTAGTTTGCACCCCTACGAGCAGTACTTC.

The chain is built from TRBV2 and TRBJ2-7; tentatively, D is TRBD2 (7 bases). Trimming removed 1 base at V and 2 bases at J, with 18 bases between. Germline CDR1 and CDR2: SNHLY and FYNNEI. CDR3 length equals 17 residues. The chain's CDR3 is CASSEGWGGRRTYEQYF. The CDR3, as DNA: TGTGCCAGCAGTGAAGGGTGGGGGGGCAGGCGGACCTACGAGCAGTACTTC.

This clone was seen a few times. The sample holds other DNA sequences that translate to the same CDR3. The chain carries TRBV7-9 and TRBJ1-1; D is undetermined. Germline V CDR1 and CDR2: SEHNR, FQNEAQ (reference sequence). V lost 5 bases to trimming and J lost 3 bases, with 10 bases between them. This CDR3 comprises 13 residues. The DNA of the CDR3 is TGTGCCAGCAGCCTACGCGCCGACACTGAAGCTTTCTTT. This encodes CASSLRADTEAFF.

CDR3 region: CASSFGTSDIKLGTQYF. For the CDR3, the DNA is TGTGCCAGCAGCTTCGGGACTAGCGACATCAAGCTCGGTACGCAGTATTTT. The V and J genes are TRBV5-4 and TRBJ2-3; 10 bases agree with TRBD2. The CDR3 runs 17 residues. The germline V gene encodes CDR1 SGHNT and CDR2 YYREEE (reference sequence). V trimming: 2 bases; J trimming: 8 bases; junction bases outside the gene matches: 14.

This chain connects TRBV19 to TRBJ1-2, with D possibly TRBD1 on 6 matching bases. This CDR3 spans 15 amino acids. Germline V gives CDR1 LNHDA, CDR2 SQIVND (reference sequence). Trimming removed 4 bases at V and 0 bases at J, with 12 bases between. As DNA, the CDR3 is TGTGCCAGTAGTACACAACAGGGCGCTAACTATGGCTACACCTTC. Its translation: CASSTQQGANYGYTF.

The sample holds a few counts of this clone. V and J are TRBV16 and TRBJ1-2; D perhaps matches TRBD1 (5 bases). Germline V gene sequence: CDR1 KGHSY, CDR2 FQNENV. With 3 bases removed from V and 0 bases from J, the gap between germline ends came to 14 bases. The CDR3 length is 16 residues. CDR3 protein: CASSQGQDGTNYGYTF. The CDR3, as DNA: TGTGCCAGCAGCCAGGGGCAGGACGGAACTAACTATGGCTACACCTTC.

The chain employs TRBV4-3 and TRBJ2-1; D not resolved. Per the germline V gene, CDR1 is LGHNA and CDR2 is YSLEER. The CDR3 sequence is 14 residues long. V was shortened by 0 bases and J by 8 bases, with 11 bases between the two germline ends. The CDR3 DNA reads as TGCGCCAGCAGCCAAGAACGGGTATTTGATGAGCAGTTCTTC. Translating it yields CASSQERVFDEQFF.

The chain carries TRBV28 and TRBJ1-2; 9 nucleotides line up with TRBD1. The CDR3 loop spans 16 amino acids. The junction had 15 bases not matched to a gene; V was cut back by 5 bases and J by 8 bases. Germline V gene sequence: CDR1 MDHEN, CDR2 SYDVKM. The CDR3 reads CASSNRDRAGNPGYTF. CDR3 DNA: TGTGCCAGCAGTAACCGGGACAGGGCCGGTAATCCCGGCTACACCTTC.

The J gene is TRBJ2-5, the V gene TRBV9; 7 bases map to TRBD2. Losses at the gene ends were 4 bases for V and 2 bases for J; bases not matched to a gene: 11. The CDR3 contains 16 residues. Germline CDR1 is SGDLS and CDR2 is YYNGEE. CDR3 bases: TGTGCCAGCAGCCTGGGGTCAGCGGGGATACAAGAGACCCAGTACTTC. It specifies CASSLGSAGIQETQYF.

This chain joins TRBV18 and TRBJ1-3; a weak D match, TRBD1 (6 bases). In germline, CDR1 is KGHSH, CDR2 LQKENI. With 8 bases removed from V and 0 bases from J, the gap between germline ends came to 11 bases. The CDR3 runs to 14 residues. CDR3 in DNA: TGTGCCAGCGTACAGACAGGCTCTGGAAACACCATATATTTT. The encoded protein is CASVQTGSGNTIYF.